The 25 T cell receptor beta chains below come from one sample, sequenced in a study of T cell responses to AZD1222 COVID-19 vaccine. Profiled with immunoSEQ multiplex PCR; TCRdb holds only in-frame clones, not every one. The sample carries more than 95,000 clones, 86% recorded once. The specimen was peripheral blood, collected 28 days after the second AZD1222 dose. These receptors were taken from an adult who received the AZD1222 COVID-19 vaccine.

The chain employs TRBV9 and TRBJ1-1; D gene unclear. Germline V gene lookup returns CDR1 SGDLS and CDR2 YYNGEE. The V end lost 4 bases, the J end lost 0 bases, and 22 bases lay between the germline ends. The CDR3 spans 18 residues. In nucleotides, the CDR3 is TGTGCCAGCAGCCTGTACAGACTCCAAGCTAAAATGAACACTGAAGCTTTCTTT. It is translated as CASSLYRLQAKMNTEAFF. The full variable domain, in which reference TRBV9 and TRBJ1-1 provide the parts outside the CDR3, is DSGVTQTPKHLITATGQRVTLRCSPRSGDLSVYWYQQSLDQGLQFLIQYYNGEERAKGNILERFSAQQFPDLHSELNLSSLELGDSALYFCASSLYRLQAKMNTEAFFGQGTRLTVV.

The chain employs TRBV25-1 and TRBJ2-3; 10 positions agree with TRBD2. V shed 4 bases, J shed 0 bases, and the junction held 4 bases outside the gene matches. Germline V lookup: CDR1 MGHDK, CDR2 SYGVNS. The CDR3 length is 16 residues. CDR3 residues: CASSVKAGGSTDTQYF. The CDR3 DNA sequence: TGTGCCAGCAGTGTCAAAGCGGGGGGGAGCACAGATACGCAGTATTTT.

V is TRBV6-2 or TRBV6-3 and J is TRBJ1-4; 8 nucleotides line up with TRBD1. V gave up 6 bases and J gave up 8 bases; unmatched junction bases: 8. The V gene's germline CDR1 is MNHEY and CDR2 SVGEGT. CDR3 length equals 14 residues. CDR3 loop: CASSRGQAGEKLFF. CDR3 bases: TGTGCCAGCAGCCGGGGACAGGCGGGCGAAAAACTGTTTTTT.

The chain carries TRBV6-5 and TRBJ2-3; D is perhaps TRBD2 (6 bases). This CDR3 is 15 amino acids long. Trimming stripped 2 bases from V and 4 bases from J, with 13 bases between. CDR1 is MNHEY and CDR2 is SVGAGI in the germline V gene. The CDR3 DNA reads as TGTGCCAGCAGTTACGGGCCAGGGAGGCCAGATACGCAGTATTTT. It specifies CASSYGPGRPDTQYF.

This chain connects TRBV24-1 to TRBJ2-7; D remains ambiguous. The CDR3 is made up of 11 amino acids. Trimming removed 4 bases at V and 2 bases at J, with 2 bases between. Germline values: CDR1 KGHDR, CDR2 SFDVKD. The CDR3 DNA follows: TGTGCCACCAGTGACCCCTACGAGCAGTACTTC. It is translated as CATSDPYEQYF.

The chain is built from TRBV4-1 and TRBJ2-7, with 9 bases matching TRBD1. The V segment lost 3 bases and the J segment 3 bases; nucleotides outside the gene matches: 6. This CDR3 has 15 amino acids. The germline CDR1 and CDR2 sequences are MGHRA and YSYEKL. CDR3 residues: CASSQEPGQGYEQYF. DNA of the CDR3: TGCGCCAGCAGCCAGGAACCGGGACAGGGCTACGAGCAGTACTTC.

J is TRBJ2-3 and V is TRBV18, with 10 bases aligning to TRBD2. Germline V gene lookup returns CDR1 KGHSH and CDR2 LQKENI. V lost 0 bases and J lost 2; bases outside the gene matches: 8. The CDR3 length is 18 residues. CDR3: CASSPPLWTSGTTDTQYF. In nucleotides, the CDR3 is TGTGCCAGCTCACCACCGCTCTGGACTAGCGGAACCACAGATACGCAGTATTTT.

The chain uses TRBV27 and TRBJ1-2; TRBD1 matches 12 bases. The CDR3 runs to 14 residues. Germline CDR1 reads MNHEY; CDR2 reads SMNVEV (reference sequence). Trimming removed 3 bases from V and 7 bases from J; junction bases left unmatched: 3. CDR3 loop: CASSFGTGGTGYTF. In DNA form, the CDR3 reads TGTGCCAGCAGTTTCGGGACAGGGGGCACTGGCTACACCTTC.

This clone came up once. The genes are TRBV7-3 and TRBJ1-5; D gene unclear. CDR3 length: 15 amino acids. Germline-derived CDR1 and CDR2 are SGHTA and FQGTGA. Trimming took off 0 bases at V and 3 bases at J, with 9 bases between the two ends. This chain's CDR3 is CASSLTGSINQPQHF. The CDR3 DNA reads as TGTGCCAGCAGCTTAACAGGGTCTATCAATCAGCCCCAGCATTTT.

The chain recombines TRBV2 with TRBJ1-5; unclear D gene. V gave up 9 bases and J gave up 1 base, with 16 bases separating them. The V gene's germline CDR1 is SNHLY and CDR2 FYNNEI. CDR3 length: 15 amino acids. The CDR3 sequence is CASAMNSGSNQPQHF. CDR3 DNA: TGTGCCAGTGCGATGAACAGTGGAAGCAATCAGCCCCAGCATTTT.

The chain joins TRBV19 to TRBJ1-5, with D hard to call. V was clipped by 7 bases and J by 5 bases, with 9 bases between them. Per the germline V gene, CDR1 is LNHDA and CDR2 is SQIVND (reference sequence). This CDR3 has 12 residues. CDR3 in amino acids: CASKEGYQPQHF. CDR3 DNA sequence: TGTGCCAGTAAAGAGGGTTATCAGCCCCAGCATTTT.

The V call is TRBV7-9, the J call TRBJ1-1; 9 bases line up with TRBD1. The CDR3 is 15 residues long. V lost 6 bases and J lost 2; bases outside the gene matches: 7. Germline assignment: CDR1 SEHNR and CDR2 FQNEAQ (reference sequence). The CDR3 protein is CASRLLGQGNTEAFF. Written as DNA, the CDR3 is TGTGCCAGCAGGCTCTTGGGACAGGGAAACACTGAAGCTTTCTTT.

The J gene is TRBJ2-5, the V gene TRBV29-1; D may be TRBD1 (5 bases). CDR1 is SQVTM, CDR2 ANQGSEA, per germline. V lost 7 bases and J lost 2, with 11 bases in between. The CDR3 consists of 12 residues. The CDR3 region is CSAKTVQETQYF. The CDR3, as DNA: TGCAGCGCCAAGACAGTTCAAGAGACCCAGTACTTC.

The V gene is TRBV9, the J gene TRBJ2-3; D tentatively fits TRBD1 or TRBD2 (5 bases each). The CDR3 runs to 15 residues. Between the trimmed V and J ends, which lost 0 bases and 2 bases, there was a span of 10 bases. Per the germline V gene, CDR1 is SGDLS and CDR2 is YYNGEE. The CDR3 bases are TGTGCCAGCAGCGTAGATGGGACCGACACAGATACGCAGTATTTT. Translating it yields CASSVDGTDTDTQYF. Drawing the rest from reference TRBV9 and TRBJ2-3, the complete variable domain is DSGVTQTPKHLITATGQRVTLRCSPRSGDLSVYWYQQSLDQGLQFLIQYYNGEERAKGNILERFSAQQFPDLHSELNLSSLELGDSALYFCASSVDGTDTDTQYFGPGTRLTVL.

This sequence joins TRBV18 and TRBJ2-5; D is undetermined. The CDR3 contains 15 residues. Germline-derived CDR1 and CDR2 are KGHSH and LQKENI. The ends were cut back, 4 bases at V and 1 base at J, with 13 bases in the middle. CDR3 nucleotides: TGTGCCAGCTCACGGCAGGCCCGATTCCAAGAGACCCAGTACTTC. This gives the protein CASSRQARFQETQYF.

The rearrangement links TRBV7-9 to TRBJ2-4, with 9 positions matching TRBD2. Trimming took 0 bases from V and 2 from J; bases not matched to a gene: 11. This CDR3 region has 19 residues. CDR1 and CDR2 from the germline V gene are SEHNR and FQNEAQ (reference sequence). In DNA, the CDR3 is TGTGCCAGCAGCTTAGCGGTAGCGGGGGAAACCTTCACCAAAAACATTCAGTACTTC. Protein sequence: CASSLAVAGETFTKNIQYF. Combining the CDR3 with reference TRBV7-9 and TRBJ2-4 gives the whole variable domain DTGVSQNPRHKITKRGQNVTFRCDPISEHNRLYWYRQTLGQGPEFLTYFQNEAQLEKSRLLSDRFSAERPKGSFSTLEIQRTEQGDSAMYLCASSLAVAGETFTKNIQYFGAGTRLSVL.

The chain combines TRBV9 with TRBJ2-7; D uncertain. V lost 4 bases, J lost 5 bases, and 13 bases lay in between. CDR3 size: 13 residues. CDR1 is SGDLS, CDR2 YYNGEE, per germline. The CDR3 DNA reads as TGTGCCAGCAGCCCCGACTGGTCCCACGAGCAGTACTTC. Residues: CASSPDWSHEQYF.

This rearrangement joins TRBV28 to TRBJ1-1; D is possibly TRBD1 (5 bases). CDR1 and CDR2 from the germline V gene are MDHEN and SYDVKM. The CDR3 sequence is 15 residues long. V was shortened by 1 base and J by 2 bases, with 11 bases between the two germline ends. This chain's CDR3 is CASSLLAGGNTEAFF. The DNA for the CDR3 is TGTGCCAGCAGTTTATTGGCGGGGGGTAACACTGAAGCTTTCTTT.

The chain employs TRBV20-1 and TRBJ2-1; 8 bases map to TRBD2. This CDR3 has 16 residues. The germline gives CDR1 DFQATT, CDR2 SNEGSKA (reference sequence). V trimming: 3 bases; J trimming: 4 bases; junction bases outside the gene matches: 11. The CDR3 sequence is CSASPGGSGTYNEQFF. The CDR3, as DNA: TGCAGTGCTAGTCCGGGAGGTAGCGGGACTTACAATGAGCAGTTCTTC.

Here the CDR3 reads CSVAGGASDSPLHF. The CDR3 DNA follows: TGCAGCGTTGCAGGGGGCGCAAGCGATTCACCCCTCCACTTT. The V gene is TRBV29-1, the J gene TRBJ1-6, with 8 bases lining up with TRBD1. This CDR3 is 14 amino acids long. Germline V gives CDR1 SQVTM, CDR2 ANQGSEA. V lost 4 bases, J lost 8 bases, and 7 bases stayed unmatched.

This sequence joins TRBV6-1 and TRBJ1-2, with D possibly TRBD1 on 5 matching bases. V dropped 2 bases and J dropped 4 bases, with 17 bases sitting between them. The germline V gene encodes CDR1 MNHNS and CDR2 SASEGT. The CDR3 has 16 amino acids. As DNA, the CDR3 is TGTGCCAGCAGTGAACCAAAGGCCCAAAGGGGCTATGGCTACACCTTC. Its translation: CASSEPKAQRGYGYTF.

J is TRBJ2-7 and V is TRBV7-8, with TRBD2 identical over 7 bases. Germline V CDR1 and CDR2: SGHVS, FQNEAQ. Losses at the gene ends were 1 base for V and 4 bases for J; bases not matched to a gene: 13. The CDR3 has 17 amino acids. CDR3 sequence: CASSLDLGAGAVYEQYF. CDR3 coding DNA: TGTGCCAGCAGCTTAGACCTCGGGGCGGGAGCTGTGTACGAGCAGTACTTC.

The table lists this clone with a count of one. The CDR3 sequence: CASSLVGDRGQYEQYF. CDR3 DNA: TGTGCCAGCAGCTTGGTAGGGGACAGGGGGCAGTACGAGCAGTACTTC. This rearrangement joins TRBV5-6 to TRBJ2-7, with TRBD1 identical over 12 bases. Germline CDR1 is SGHDT and CDR2 is YYEEEE. The ends lost 0 bases at V and 4 bases at J; junction bases unmatched: 5. The CDR3 extends over 16 amino acids.

The V gene is TRBV7-9, the J gene TRBJ1-1, with TRBD1 as a possible D gene (5 bases). Between the trimmed V and J ends, which lost 7 bases and 2 bases, there was a span of 23 bases. Germline V gene data show CDR1 as SEHNR and CDR2 as FQNEAQ (reference sequence). The CDR3 spans 17 residues. CDR3 in amino acids: CASTKGVVTGGNTEAFF. For the CDR3, the DNA is TGTGCCAGCACCAAAGGGGTGGTAACAGGAGGCAACACTGAAGCTTTCTTT. The variable domain in full, with the rest retrieved from reference TRBV7-9 and TRBJ1-1, is DTGVSQNPRHKITKRGQNVTFRCDPISEHNRLYWYRQTLGQGPEFLTYFQNEAQLEKSRLLSDRFSAERPKGSFSTLEIQRTEQGDSAMYLCASTKGVVTGGNTEAFFGQGTRLTVV.

CDR3 nucleotides: TGTGCCATCACCCCCCTAGATAGGGACGAGCAGTACTTC. This codes for CAITPLDRDEQYF. The rearrangement links TRBV10-3 to TRBJ2-7; no reliable D call. The CDR3 sequence is 13 residues long. Trimming cost V 7 bases and J 5 bases, with 15 bases left between them. The V gene's germline CDR1 is ENHRY and CDR2 SYGVKD.